In its sample, the clone carrying this T cell receptor (beta chain) was seen a few times. Its matching antigen is unknown. This sample stems from a study of identical twins. Broader study findings: Researchers reported excess low generation probability among twin-shared out-of-frame alpha sequences. Weaker excess twin sharing was seen among beta out-of-frame sequences.

TCRdb itself ran the 5' RACE reads through MiXCR, one entry per CDR3 protein. This table has 570,000 or so distinct CDR3 sequences, roughly 9.9% appearing once. The V and J ends lost 2 bases and 5 bases, in that order; junction bases with no gene match: 6. CDR1 is DFQATT and CDR2 is SNEGSKA in the germline V gene (reference sequence). The CDR3 totals 14 residues. These data are also associated with another study on yellow fever vaccine responses in identical twins.

The origin of this receptor is a woman aged 18-30 years in good health. The sample consisted of PBMCs. This chain links TRBV20-1 with TRBJ2-5, with 9 positions matching TRBD2. The CDR3 DNA reads TGCAGTGCTAGATCCGGGACTAGCCGGGAGACCCAGTACTTC. Residues: CSARSGTSRETQYF.